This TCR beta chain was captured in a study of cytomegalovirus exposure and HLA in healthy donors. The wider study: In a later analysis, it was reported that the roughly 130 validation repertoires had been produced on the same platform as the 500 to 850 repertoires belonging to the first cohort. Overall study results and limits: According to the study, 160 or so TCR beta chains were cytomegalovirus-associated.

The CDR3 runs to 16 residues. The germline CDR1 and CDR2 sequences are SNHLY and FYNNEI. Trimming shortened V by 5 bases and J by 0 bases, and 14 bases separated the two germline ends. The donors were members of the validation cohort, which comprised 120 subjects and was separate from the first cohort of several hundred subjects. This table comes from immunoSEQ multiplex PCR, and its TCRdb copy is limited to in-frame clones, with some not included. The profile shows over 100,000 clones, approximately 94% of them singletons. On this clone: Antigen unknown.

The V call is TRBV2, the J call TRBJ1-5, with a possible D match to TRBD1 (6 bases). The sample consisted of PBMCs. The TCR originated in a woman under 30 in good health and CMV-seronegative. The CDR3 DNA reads TGTGCCAGCAGTCTACAGGGCCCGTATAGCAATCAGCCCCAGCATTTT. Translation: CASSLQGPYSNQPQHF.